These T cell receptor beta chains were read from a single sample in a study of blood T cell repertoires in COVID-19. TCRdb keeps only in-frame clones here, not all; method: immunoSEQ multiplex PCR. The sample lists 250,000 to 350,000 clones; around 90% were seen once. The sequencing input was PBMCs or T cells enriched from blood (not recorded which). Receptors originate from a woman in her twenties or thirties who had recovered from COVID-19. Both conserved end residues are trimmed from each CDR3. The D gene is left open where the match is weak.

TRBJ2-3 TRBV5-1 TRBD2 ASTGTSGSNTDTQY
TRBJ2-1 TRBV7-3 TRBD2 ASSSPPGLAARYNEQF
TRBJ2-7 TRBV7-3 TRBD1 ASSPTGTGAYEQY
TRBJ2-3 TRBV18 TRBD1 ASSRTPGQGTDTQY
TRBJ2-1 TRBV10-3 TRBD2 AISGTSGGYNEQF
TRBJ2-3 TRBV5-1 TRBD2 ASSLEGLAGRDTDTQY
TRBJ1-1 TRBV27 . ASSYREGTEAF
TRBJ1-2 TRBV7-8 TRBD1 ASSLSGQGYGYT
TRBJ2-5 TRBV6-1 TRBD2 ASSGPTSGSAETQY
TRBJ2-1 TRBV12-3/TRBV12-4 . ASSLVRDEQF
TRBJ2-3 TRBV7-9 TRBD2 ASSFGAREGRDTQY
TRBJ2-2 TRBV5-5 TRBD2 ASSPGLTNTGELF
TRBJ1-4 TRBV9 . ASSAYTGSGNEKLF
TRBJ2-7 TRBV5-1 . ASSPRVSYEQY
TRBJ2-5 TRBV9 TRBD1 ASSPWTGQETQY
TRBJ2-3 TRBV5-1 TRBD1 ASSGTGGWGGTDTQY
TRBJ2-3 TRBV7-9 TRBD1 ASSHLPTGVSDTQY
TRBJ1-2 TRBV4-3 . ASSPGTQNYGYT
TRBJ2-1 TRBV9 . ASSDIYRDNEQF
TRBJ2-3 TRBV28 . ASSARLTSTDTQY
TRBJ1-2 TRBV5-1 . ASSLEQTYGYT
TRBJ2-3 TRBV6-2/TRBV6-3 TRBD2 ASSYSGLAATDTQY
TRBJ2-3 TRBV3-1/TRBV3-2 . ASSQARADTQY
TRBJ2-3 TRBV14 TRBD2 ASSPMASGYTDTQY
TRBJ2-7 TRBV27 TRBD1 ASSLTGESYEQY
TRBJ2-7 TRBV7-8 . ASSLPFRDLSNEQY
TRBJ2-5 TRBV7-2 . ASSDRQQETQY
TRBJ2-2 TRBV6-5 TRBD2 ASSTGTRAGELF
TRBJ2-7 TRBV7-2 TRBD1 ASSLVSDRGYEQY
TRBJ1-2 TRBV11-2 . ASSPGYQGYT
TRBJ1-4 TRBV4-1 . ASSQVLRDVKAKLF
TRBJ2-3 TRBV7-3 TRBD2 ASSMGLAGTDTQY
TRBJ2-1 TRBV28 TRBD2 ASRPVRTSGSYNEQF
TRBJ2-2 TRBV11-3 TRBD2 ASSWGRGNTGELF
TRBJ1-2 TRBV28 TRBD1 ASSLTGRYGYT
TRBJ2-1 TRBV29-1 TRBD2 SVEDFAGGLNEQF
TRBJ2-1 TRBV28 . ASSLFRGSIEQF
TRBJ2-7 TRBV7-6 . ASSPPTGSYEQY
TRBJ1-2 TRBV5-1 . ASSPGGGYGYT
TRBJ2-5 TRBV7-3 TRBD1 ASSPKTGGLETQY
TRBJ1-5 TRBV28 TRBD1 ASSLGTGAQPQH